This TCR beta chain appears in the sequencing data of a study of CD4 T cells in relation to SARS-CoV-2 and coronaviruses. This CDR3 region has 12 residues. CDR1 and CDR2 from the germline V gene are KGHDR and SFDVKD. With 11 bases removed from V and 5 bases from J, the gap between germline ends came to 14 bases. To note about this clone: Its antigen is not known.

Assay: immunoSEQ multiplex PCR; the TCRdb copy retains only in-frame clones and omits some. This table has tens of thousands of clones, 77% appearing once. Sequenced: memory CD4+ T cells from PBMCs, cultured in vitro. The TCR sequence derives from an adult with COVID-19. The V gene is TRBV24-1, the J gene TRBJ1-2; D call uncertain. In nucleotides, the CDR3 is TGTGCCAATCTGGAAGGATTTTATGGCTACACCTTC. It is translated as CANLEGFYGYTF.